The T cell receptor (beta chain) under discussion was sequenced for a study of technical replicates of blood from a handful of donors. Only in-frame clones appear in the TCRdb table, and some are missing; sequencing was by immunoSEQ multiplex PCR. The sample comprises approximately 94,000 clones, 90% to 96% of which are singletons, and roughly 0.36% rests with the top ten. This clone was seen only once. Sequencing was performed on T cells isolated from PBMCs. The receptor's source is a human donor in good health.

The chain's CDR3 is CASSQNSGRGYYEQYF. The CDR3 DNA follows: TGTGCCAGCAGCCAAAATAGCGGGAGGGGTTACTACGAGCAGTACTTC. This rearrangement joins TRBV5-4 to TRBJ2-7; 11 bases map to TRBD2. The CDR3 loop spans 16 amino acids. Looked up from germline, CDR1 is SGHNT and CDR2 is YYREEE (reference sequence). V lost 4 bases and J lost 3; bases outside the gene matches: 9.